Below, one TCR beta chain is given with its context. The data originate from a study of blood T cell repertoires in COVID-19. CDR1 MDHEN and CDR2 SYDVKM come from the germline V gene. The ends lost 6 bases at V and 8 bases at J; junction bases unmatched: 9. The CDR3 extends over 13 amino acids. Sequencing used immunoSEQ multiplex PCR; TCRdb keeps in-frame clones, though not all of them. Counted here are about 120,000 clones, about 85% occurring once; the ten biggest clones make up over 25%. The rearrangement links TRBV28 to TRBJ1-2; 7 nucleotides agree with TRBD1. This receptor was taken from a woman older than 75 with acute or convalescent COVID-19. Source material: peripheral blood. This CDR3 reads CASSVGQVGGYTF. CDR3 DNA sequence: TGTGCCAGCAGCGTCGGACAGGTTGGGGGCTACACCTTC.